This entry features one TCR beta chain sequence. The data stem from a study of blood T cells in healthy people across ages. PCR was performed a second time for about 7 to 11 cycles using a sample-barcoded 5' primer and a J-beta primer mix. TCRdb called the 5' RACE reads again in MiXCR, with one record for every CDR3 protein. The sample comprises 650,000 to 1,000,000 distinct CDR3 sequences, approximately 35% of which are singletons, and 10% to 15% rests with the top ten. Germline-derived CDR1 and CDR2 are MGHDK and SYGVNS. V was pared by 3 bases and J by 3 bases, with 7 bases of the junction left unmatched. The length of the CDR3 is 15 residues.

This TCR came from a man between 18 and 29 years old in good health. The chain is built from TRBV25-1 and TRBJ1-2; 7 nucleotides agree with TRBD1. Sequenced material: blood. This chain's CDR3 is CASSEGRGRDYGYTF. DNA for the CDR3: TGTGCCAGCAGTGAGGGCAGGGGGAGGGACTATGGCTACACCTTC.